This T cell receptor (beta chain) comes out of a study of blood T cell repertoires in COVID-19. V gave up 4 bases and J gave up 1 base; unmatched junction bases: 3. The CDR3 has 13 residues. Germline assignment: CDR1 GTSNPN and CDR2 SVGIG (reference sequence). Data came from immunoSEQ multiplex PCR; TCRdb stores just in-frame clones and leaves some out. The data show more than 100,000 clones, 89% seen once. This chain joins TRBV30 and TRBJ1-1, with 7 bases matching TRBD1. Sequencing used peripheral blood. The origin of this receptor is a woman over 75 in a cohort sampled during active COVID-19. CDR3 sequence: CAWKGQPNTEAFF. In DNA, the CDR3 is TGTGCCTGGAAGGGACAGCCGAACACTGAAGCTTTCTTT.